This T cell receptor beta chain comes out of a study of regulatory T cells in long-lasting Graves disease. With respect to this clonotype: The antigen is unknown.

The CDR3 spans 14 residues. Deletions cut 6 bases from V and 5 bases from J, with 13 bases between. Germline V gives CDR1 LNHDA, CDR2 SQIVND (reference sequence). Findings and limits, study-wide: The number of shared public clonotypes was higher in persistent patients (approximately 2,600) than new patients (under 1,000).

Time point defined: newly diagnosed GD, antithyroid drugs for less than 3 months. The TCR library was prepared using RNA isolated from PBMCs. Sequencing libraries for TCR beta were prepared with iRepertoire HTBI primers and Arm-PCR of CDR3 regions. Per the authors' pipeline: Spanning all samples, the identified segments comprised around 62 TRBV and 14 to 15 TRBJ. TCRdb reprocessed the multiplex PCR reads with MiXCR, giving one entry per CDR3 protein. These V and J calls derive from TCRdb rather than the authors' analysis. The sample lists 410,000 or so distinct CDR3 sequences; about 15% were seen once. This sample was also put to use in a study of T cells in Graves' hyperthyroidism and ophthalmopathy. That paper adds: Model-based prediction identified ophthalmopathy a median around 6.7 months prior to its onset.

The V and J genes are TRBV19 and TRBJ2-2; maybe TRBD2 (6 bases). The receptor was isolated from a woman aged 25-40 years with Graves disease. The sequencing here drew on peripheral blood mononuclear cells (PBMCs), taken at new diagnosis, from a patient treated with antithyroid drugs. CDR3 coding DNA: TGTGCCAGTAGATGGGGGGAAGCGACCGGGGAGCTGTTTTTT. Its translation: CASRWGEATGELFF.